These T cell receptor beta chains were read from a single sample in a study of technical replicates of blood from a few donors. Libraries were prepared by immunoSEQ multiplex PCR; TCRdb keeps only in-frame clonotypes and omits some of them. The sample gives about 70,000 clones, 80% to 95% of which show up once; 0.41% is in the top ten. The sequenced material came from T cells isolated from PBMCs. The receptors shown here come from a human donor in good health. The CDR3 runs from the conserved cysteine through the conserved F or W. The order of the fields is J gene, D gene, clone size, V gene, CDR3 protein, CDR3 DNA. A D gene is named only where the DNA matches it firmly. Clone size appears in some rows only: once, few, many, or a class for an expanded clone.

j_gene: TRBJ1-2; d_gene: -; abundance: -; v_gene: TRBV7-9; CDR3aa: CASSPWGGGGYTF; CDR3nt: TGTGCCAGCAGCCCCTGGGGGGGCGGTGGCTACACCTTC
j_gene: TRBJ1-2; d_gene: -; abundance: -; v_gene: TRBV19; CDR3aa: CASTWTQTNYGYTF; CDR3nt: TGTGCCAGTACCTGGACACAAACGAACTATGGCTACACCTTC
j_gene: TRBJ2-1; d_gene: TRBD2; abundance: -; v_gene: TRBV25-1; CDR3aa: CASSEYQLAGGPPLF; CDR3nt: TGTGCCAGCAGTGAATATCAACTAGCGGGAGGGCCCCCCCTCTTC
j_gene: TRBJ2-5; d_gene: -; abundance: -; v_gene: TRBV15; CDR3aa: CATSVLPPGIAFQETQYF; CDR3nt: TGTGCCACCAGCGTATTACCCCCAGGGATAGCCTTCCAAGAGACCCAGTACTTC
j_gene: TRBJ2-7; d_gene: -; abundance: -; v_gene: TRBV19; CDR3aa: CASSSLELGGSYEQYF; CDR3nt: TGTGCCAGTAGTTCGCTAGAACTAGGAGGCTCCTACGAGCAGTACTTC
j_gene: TRBJ2-7; d_gene: TRBD1; abundance: -; v_gene: TRBV12-5; CDR3aa: CASAAAGTGGYEQYF; CDR3nt: TGTGCTAGTGCCGCGGCCGGGACAGGGGGCTACGAGCAGTACTTC
j_gene: TRBJ1-4; d_gene: -; abundance: -; v_gene: TRBV7-3; CDR3aa: CASSLVQGDEKLFF; CDR3nt: TGTGCCAGCAGCTTAGTCCAGGGTGATGAAAAACTGTTTTTT
j_gene: TRBJ1-5; d_gene: TRBD1; abundance: -; v_gene: TRBV6-6; CDR3aa: CASVGGDSTYNQPQHF; CDR3nt: TGTGCCAGCGTAGGAGGGGACAGCACTTACAATCAGCCCCAGCATTTT
j_gene: TRBJ2-2; d_gene: -; abundance: few; v_gene: TRBV6-5; CDR3aa: CASSQGSTGELFF; CDR3nt: TGTGCCAGCAGTCAGGGATCTACCGGGGAGCTGTTTTTT
j_gene: TRBJ2-1; d_gene: TRBD2; abundance: -; v_gene: TRBV29-1; CDR3aa: CSVEGTSGLSRQFF; CDR3nt: TGCAGCGTTGAAGGGACTAGCGGACTAAGTCGGCAGTTCTTC
j_gene: TRBJ2-7; d_gene: TRBD1; abundance: -; v_gene: TRBV29-1; CDR3aa: CSGRTGSYEQYF; CDR3nt: TGCAGCGGCCGGACAGGGAGCTACGAGCAGTACTTC
j_gene: TRBJ2-1; d_gene: TRBD2; abundance: once; v_gene: TRBV15; CDR3aa: CATSLSPGLAGPSSYNEQFF; CDR3nt: TGTGCCACCAGCTTAAGTCCGGGACTAGCGGGGCCCAGCTCCTACAATGAGCAGTTCTTC
j_gene: TRBJ1-1; d_gene: -; abundance: -; v_gene: TRBV4-2; CDR3aa: CASSHGGLRPDGEAFF; CDR3nt: TGTGCCAGCAGCCACGGGGGTCTGCGGCCGGACGGTGAAGCTTTCTTT
j_gene: TRBJ1-5; d_gene: -; abundance: -; v_gene: TRBV7-9; CDR3aa: CASSTGFGGPQHF; CDR3nt: TGTGCCAGCAGCACGGGATTCGGGGGGCCCCAGCATTTT
j_gene: TRBJ2-1; d_gene: -; abundance: -; v_gene: TRBV19; CDR3aa: CASSKFSAGEQFF; CDR3nt: TGTGCCAGTAGTAAGTTCTCGGCAGGTGAGCAGTTCTTC
j_gene: TRBJ2-2; d_gene: -; abundance: -; v_gene: TRBV28; CDR3aa: CASTTSGVTGELFF; CDR3nt: TGTGCCAGCACTACAAGCGGTGTCACCGGGGAGCTGTTTTTT
j_gene: TRBJ2-1; d_gene: TRBD2; abundance: -; v_gene: TRBV10-3; CDR3aa: CAITGTSTGEQFF; CDR3nt: TGTGCCATCACCGGGACTAGTACGGGTGAGCAGTTCTTC
j_gene: TRBJ1-5; d_gene: TRBD1; abundance: -; v_gene: TRBV19; CDR3aa: CASSIGTVISNQPQHF; CDR3nt: TGTGCCAGTAGTATCGGGACAGTTATTAGCAATCAGCCCCAGCATTTT
j_gene: TRBJ2-7; d_gene: -; abundance: -; v_gene: TRBV6-5; CDR3aa: CASSYNGLSEQYF; CDR3nt: TGTGCCAGCAGTTACAACGGTTTATCCGAGCAGTACTTC
j_gene: TRBJ1-1; d_gene: TRBD1; abundance: -; v_gene: TRBV5-5; CDR3aa: CASSLELKWGTGLEAFF; CDR3nt: TGTGCCAGCAGCTTGGAGTTAAAGTGGGGGACAGGCCTTGAAGCTTTCTTT
j_gene: TRBJ1-5; d_gene: -; abundance: -; v_gene: TRBV19; CDR3aa: CASTFRGSNQPQHF; CDR3nt: TGTGCCAGTACTTTCAGGGGAAGCAATCAGCCCCAGCATTTT
j_gene: TRBJ2-2; d_gene: -; abundance: -; v_gene: TRBV27; CDR3aa: CATRGRDERTGELFF; CDR3nt: TGTGCCACCAGGGGCAGGGATGAACGCACCGGGGAGCTGTTTTTT
j_gene: TRBJ1-1; d_gene: TRBD1; abundance: -; v_gene: TRBV7-6; CDR3aa: CASSPPYRGPRDTEAFF; CDR3nt: TGTGCCAGCAGCCCACCCTACAGGGGGCCCAGGGACACTGAAGCTTTCTTT
j_gene: TRBJ2-1; d_gene: -; abundance: -; v_gene: TRBV5-4; CDR3aa: CASSLVSASSYNEQFF; CDR3nt: TGTGCCAGCAGCTTAGTCAGCGCTAGCTCCTACAATGAGCAGTTCTTC
j_gene: TRBJ2-1; d_gene: -; abundance: -; v_gene: TRBV14; CDR3aa: CASSQRGRSYNEQFF; CDR3nt: TGTGCCAGCAGCCAACGAGGCCGGTCCTACAATGAGCAGTTCTTC
j_gene: TRBJ1-1; d_gene: -; abundance: -; v_gene: TRBV11-3; CDR3aa: CASSLVDTGSEAFF; CDR3nt: TGTGCCAGCAGCCTTGTGGATACAGGATCTGAAGCTTTCTTT
j_gene: TRBJ2-2; d_gene: -; abundance: -; v_gene: TRBV11-2; CDR3aa: CASSLLGELFF; CDR3nt: TGTGCCAGCAGCTTATTAGGGGAGCTGTTTTTT
j_gene: TRBJ2-7; d_gene: -; abundance: once; v_gene: TRBV5-4; CDR3aa: CASSSDSRTSAYEQYF; CDR3nt: TGTGCCAGCAGCTCCGACTCGCGGACTTCTGCCTACGAGCAGTACTTC
j_gene: TRBJ2-1; d_gene: TRBD2; abundance: -; v_gene: TRBV7-9; CDR3aa: CASALGGNEQFF; CDR3nt: TGTGCCAGCGCTCTGGGGGGGAATGAGCAGTTCTTC
j_gene: TRBJ1-5; d_gene: -; abundance: few; v_gene: TRBV7-2; CDR3aa: CASSLGGVQPQHF; CDR3nt: TGTGCCAGCAGCTTAGGGGGGGTTCAGCCCCAGCATTTT
j_gene: TRBJ1-1; d_gene: TRBD1; abundance: once; v_gene: TRBV2; CDR3aa: CASDETGALNTEAFF; CDR3nt: TGTGCCAGCGATGAGACAGGGGCCTTGAACACTGAAGCTTTCTTT
j_gene: TRBJ1-5; d_gene: -; abundance: -; v_gene: TRBV19; CDR3aa: CASSIDPQGNQPQHF; CDR3nt: TGTGCCAGTAGTATAGATCCCCAGGGGAATCAGCCCCAGCATTTT
j_gene: TRBJ1-1; d_gene: -; abundance: -; v_gene: TRBV5-6; CDR3aa: CASSLAHREDRTEAFF; CDR3nt: TGTGCCAGCAGCTTGGCCCACAGGGAAGATCGCACTGAAGCTTTCTTT
j_gene: TRBJ2-1; d_gene: -; abundance: -; v_gene: TRBV6-1; CDR3aa: CASSEPRRNTGPGHRFF; CDR3nt: TGTGCCAGCAGTGAGCCCAGACGGAATACAGGGCCCGGCCATCGGTTCTTC
j_gene: TRBJ2-7; d_gene: TRBD1; abundance: -; v_gene: TRBV30; CDR3aa: CAWGRGRGVYEQYF; CDR3nt: TGTGCCTGGGGCAGGGGGCGAGGCGTCTACGAGCAGTACTTC
j_gene: TRBJ2-7; d_gene: TRBD2; abundance: -; v_gene: TRBV19; CDR3aa: CASTTFRVAGACGRYEQYF; CDR3nt: TGTGCCAGTACCACCTTTCGGGTAGCGGGAGCATGTGGCAGGTACGAGCAGTACTTC
j_gene: TRBJ2-3; d_gene: -; abundance: -; v_gene: TRBV6-5; CDR3aa: CASSYSLAADTQYF; CDR3nt: TGTGCCAGCAGTTACTCACTAGCAGCAGATACGCAGTATTTT
j_gene: TRBJ2-2; d_gene: TRBD1; abundance: -; v_gene: TRBV5-1; CDR3aa: CATSGTGDRTGELFF; CDR3nt: TGCGCCACCTCCGGGACAGGGGACCGCACCGGGGAGCTGTTTTTT
j_gene: TRBJ1-5; d_gene: -; abundance: -; v_gene: TRBV7-6; CDR3aa: CASSLAPGNQPQHF; CDR3nt: TGTGCCAGCAGCTTAGCGCCAGGCAATCAGCCCCAGCATTTT
j_gene: TRBJ1-5; d_gene: TRBD1; abundance: -; v_gene: TRBV6-5; CDR3aa: CASSFRQGRQPQHF; CDR3nt: TGTGCCAGCAGCTTTAGACAGGGTCGGCAGCCCCAGCATTTT
j_gene: TRBJ1-4; d_gene: -; abundance: -; v_gene: TRBV11-3; CDR3aa: CASSLEPPGSNEKLFF; CDR3nt: TGTGCCAGCAGCTTAGAGCCTCCCGGGTCTAATGAAAAACTGTTTTTT
j_gene: TRBJ2-2; d_gene: TRBD1; abundance: -; v_gene: TRBV10-2; CDR3aa: CASNRGANTGELFF; CDR3nt: TGCGCCAGCAACAGGGGTGCGAACACCGGGGAGCTGTTTTTT
j_gene: TRBJ2-7; d_gene: TRBD2; abundance: -; v_gene: TRBV19; CDR3aa: CASSIWLAGAYEQYF; CDR3nt: TGTGCCAGTAGTATCTGGCTAGCGGGGGCCTACGAGCAGTACTTC
j_gene: TRBJ1-5; d_gene: -; abundance: -; v_gene: TRBV11-2; CDR3aa: CASGGTSGQPQHF; CDR3nt: -
j_gene: TRBJ2-7; d_gene: TRBD1; abundance: once; v_gene: TRBV11-2; CDR3aa: CASSLVAAGTAVYEQYF; CDR3nt: TGTGCCAGCAGCTTAGTCGCTGCCGGGACAGCAGTCTACGAGCAGTACTTC
j_gene: TRBJ2-7; d_gene: TRBD2; abundance: -; v_gene: TRBV6-1; CDR3aa: CASSEGLAIYEQYF; CDR3nt: TGTGCCAGCAGTGAGGGACTAGCGATCTACGAGCAGTACTTC
j_gene: TRBJ2-1; d_gene: TRBD2; abundance: -; v_gene: TRBV5-6; CDR3aa: CASSILAGEQFF; CDR3nt: TGTGCCAGCAGCATTTTAGCGGGTGAGCAGTTCTTC
j_gene: TRBJ2-7; d_gene: -; abundance: -; v_gene: TRBV18; CDR3aa: CASSPNRFSYEQYF; CDR3nt: TGTGCCAGCTCACCGAACAGGTTCTCCTACGAGCAGTACTTC
j_gene: TRBJ2-1; d_gene: TRBD2; abundance: -; v_gene: TRBV15; CDR3aa: CATSTSGRVYEQFF; CDR3nt: TGTGCCACCAGCACTAGCGGGAGGGTCTATGAGCAGTTCTTC
j_gene: TRBJ2-7; d_gene: TRBD2; abundance: -; v_gene: TRBV5-6; CDR3aa: CASSLSLAGAYEQYF; CDR3nt: TGTGCCAGCAGCTTGTCCCTAGCGGGCGCCTACGAGCAGTACTTC
j_gene: TRBJ2-1; d_gene: TRBD1; abundance: -; v_gene: TRBV7-2; CDR3aa: CASSSGQERSSYNEQFF; CDR3nt: TGTGCCAGCAGTTCCGGACAGGAAAGAAGCTCCTACAATGAGCAGTTCTTC
j_gene: TRBJ2-1; d_gene: TRBD1; abundance: -; v_gene: TRBV15; CDR3aa: CATSGTGGQGRIDEQFF; CDR3nt: TGTGCCACCAGCGGAACGGGAGGACAGGGGAGGATCGATGAGCAGTTCTTC
j_gene: TRBJ2-7; d_gene: TRBD1; abundance: -; v_gene: TRBV29-1; CDR3aa: CSVLQGDVNEQYF; CDR3nt: TGCAGCGTTCTACAGGGGGATGTGAACGAGCAGTACTTC